This T cell receptor (beta chain) was found in a study of CXCR3-negative and CXCR3-positive naive CD8 T cells. Each TRB cDNA library was prepared by 5' RACE (with UMI labels). TCRdb reworked the 5' RACE reads into one entry per CDR3 protein, no DNA. Its clone listing holds 130,000 or so distinct CDR3 sequences. Overall study findings and caveats: Naive subsets did not differ in surface CD5, and the authors estimated TCR strength using properties of the TRB CDR3. Relative to CXCR3-negative naive cells, CXCR3-positive naive cells had more hydrophobic TRB CDR3s.

Comments on this clonotype: As yet, its antigen is unknown.

The CDR3 covers 15 residues. Germline loops: CDR1 MDHEN, CDR2 SYDVKM. Sequencing used naive CXCR3- CD8+ T cells from blood. Noted subset: CD45RO-CCR7+CD27+CD95- naive CD8+ T cells lacking CXCR3 (TNR3-). The clonotype was recovered from a human donor in good health. Some clones in this sample may be carry-over from other donors' samples. V usage is TRBV28 and J usage is TRBJ2-3; TCRdb indicates TRBD1, and absent DNA this call remains unverified. This CDR3 is CATRSGTFIRDTQYF. The whole variable domain, filled in from reference TRBV28 and TRBJ2-3, reads DVKVTQSSRYLVKRTGEKVFLECVQDMDHENMFWYRQDPGLGLRLIYFSYDVKMKEKGDIPEGYSVSREKKERFSLILESASTNQTSMYLCATRSGTFIRDTQYFGPGTRLTVL.